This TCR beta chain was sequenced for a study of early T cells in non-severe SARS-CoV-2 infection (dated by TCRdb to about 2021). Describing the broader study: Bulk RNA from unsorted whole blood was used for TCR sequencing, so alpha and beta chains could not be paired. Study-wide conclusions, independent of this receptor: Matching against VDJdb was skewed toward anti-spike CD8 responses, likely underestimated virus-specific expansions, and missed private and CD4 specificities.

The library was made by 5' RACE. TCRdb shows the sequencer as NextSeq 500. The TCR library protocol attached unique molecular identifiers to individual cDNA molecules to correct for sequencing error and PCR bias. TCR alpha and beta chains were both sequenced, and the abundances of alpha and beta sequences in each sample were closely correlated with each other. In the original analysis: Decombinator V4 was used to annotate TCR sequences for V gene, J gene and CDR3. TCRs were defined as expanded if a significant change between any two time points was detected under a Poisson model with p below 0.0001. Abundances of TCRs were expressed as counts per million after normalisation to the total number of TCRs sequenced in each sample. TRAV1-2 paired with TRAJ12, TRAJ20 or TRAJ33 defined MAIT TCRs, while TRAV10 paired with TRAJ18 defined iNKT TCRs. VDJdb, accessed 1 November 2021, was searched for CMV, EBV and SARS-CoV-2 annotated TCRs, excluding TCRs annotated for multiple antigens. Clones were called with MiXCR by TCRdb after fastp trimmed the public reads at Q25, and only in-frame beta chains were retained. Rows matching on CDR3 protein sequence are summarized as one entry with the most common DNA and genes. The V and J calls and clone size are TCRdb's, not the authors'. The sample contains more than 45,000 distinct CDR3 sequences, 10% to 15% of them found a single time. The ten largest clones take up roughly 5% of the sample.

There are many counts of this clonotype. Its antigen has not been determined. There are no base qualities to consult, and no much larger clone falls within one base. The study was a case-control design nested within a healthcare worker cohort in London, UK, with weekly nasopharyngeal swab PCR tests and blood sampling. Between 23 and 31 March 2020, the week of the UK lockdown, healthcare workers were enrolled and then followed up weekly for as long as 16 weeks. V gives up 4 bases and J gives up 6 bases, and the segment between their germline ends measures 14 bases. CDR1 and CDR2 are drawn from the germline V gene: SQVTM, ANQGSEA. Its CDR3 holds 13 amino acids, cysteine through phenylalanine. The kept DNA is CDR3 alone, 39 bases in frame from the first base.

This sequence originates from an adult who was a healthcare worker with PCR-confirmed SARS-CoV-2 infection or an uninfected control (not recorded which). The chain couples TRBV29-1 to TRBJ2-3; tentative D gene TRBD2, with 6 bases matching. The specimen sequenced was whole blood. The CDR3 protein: CSVGLSGADTQYF. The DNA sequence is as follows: TGCAGCGTTGGTCTGTCGGGAGCGGATACGCAGTATTTT.